One sample yielded the 29 T cell receptor beta chains listed below, sequenced in a study of blood T cell repertoires in COVID-19. TCRdb's copy holds only in-frame clones and misses some; the assay was immunoSEQ multiplex PCR. The sample shows under 250,000 clones, 80% to 90% of them seen only once. Material for sequencing was peripheral blood. Receptor source: a man aged 45-65 years with active or convalescent COVID-19.

The chain joins TRBV7-9 to TRBJ1-3, with 7 bases that match TRBD1. CDR1 is SEHNR, CDR2 FQNEAQ, per germline (reference sequence). The CDR3 totals 12 residues. The V and J ends lost 1 base and 16 bases, in that order; junction bases with no gene match: 7. The CDR3 spells CASSLEGTAIYF. The CDR3 nucleotides are TGTGCCAGCAGCTTAGAGGGGACAGCGATCTATTTT.

The J gene is TRBJ2-4, the V gene TRBV5-4, with no clear D. Looked up from germline, CDR1 is SGHNT and CDR2 is YYREEE (reference sequence). V shed 4 bases and J shed 1 base, with 9 bases lying between them. This CDR3 region has 14 residues. The CDR3 DNA reads as TGTGCCAGCAGCCCTAATGAGGCCAAAAACATTCAGTACTTC. This encodes CASSPNEAKNIQYF. Using reference TRBV5-4 and TRBJ2-4 for the parts outside the CDR3, the full variable domain is ETGVTQSPTHLIKTRGQQVTLRCSSQSGHNTVSWYQQALGQGPQFIFQYYREEENGRGNFPPRFSGLQFPNYSSELNVNALELDDSALYLCASSPNEAKNIQYFGAGTRLSVL.

The rearrangement uses TRBV28 and TRBJ2-4, with D tentatively TRBD2 (5 bases). The CDR3 has 15 residues. Germline V gene lookup returns CDR1 MDHEN and CDR2 SYDVKM. The V end was cut by 2 bases, the J end by 0 bases, with 8 bases between. Written as DNA, the CDR3 is TGTGCCAGCAGTTTAGGACTGTTAGCCAAAAACATTCAGTACTTC. This encodes CASSLGLLAKNIQYF.

The J gene is TRBJ2-1, the V gene TRBV5-1; 11 bases fit TRBD2. J lost 6 bases, V lost 0 bases, and 5 bases had no gene match. CDR3 length equals 16 residues. The germline gives CDR1 SGHRS, CDR2 YFSETQ. The CDR3 reads CASSLEVLAGGNEQFF. The CDR3 nucleotides are TGCGCCAGCAGCTTGGAAGTGCTAGCGGGAGGCAATGAGCAGTTCTTC.

This clone turned up a few times. The J gene is TRBJ2-1, the V gene TRBV6-5, with D perhaps TRBD2 (6 bases). The ends were cut back, 7 bases at V and 2 bases at J, with 12 bases in the middle. Per germline, CDR1 MNHEY and CDR2 SVGAGI. The CDR3 spans 14 residues. CDR3 DNA: TGTGCCAGCACCTCGACGGGGGCCTACAATGAGCAGTTCTTC. Amino acids: CASTSTGAYNEQFF.

The chain joins TRBV5-8 to TRBJ2-6; D remains unclear. CDR3 length equals 16 residues. Germline assignment: CDR1 SGHTS and CDR2 YDEGEE. V lost 1 base and J 4 bases, leaving 12 bases between the germline ends. The CDR3 reads CASSLRWATGANVLTF. The CDR3 nucleotides read TGTGCCAGCAGCTTGAGATGGGCTACCGGGGCCAACGTCCTGACTTTC.

The J gene is TRBJ1-2, the V gene TRBV10-3, with 8 nucleotides matching TRBD1. The V gene end was trimmed by 6 bases and the J gene end by 7 bases; junction bases not matched to a gene: 13. Germline V gene lookup returns CDR1 ENHRY and CDR2 SYGVKD. There are 15 residues in the CDR3. DNA for the CDR3: TGTGCCATCAGGGACAGGGAACGAGTTTTCAGTGGCTACACCTTC. It codes for CAIRDRERVFSGYTF.

This chain uses TRBV12-3 or TRBV12-4 with TRBJ1-4; D is undetermined. There are 13 residues in the CDR3. V lost 1 base and J 4 bases, leaving 4 bases between the germline ends. In DNA, the CDR3 is TGTGCCAGCAGTTTAGTTTATAATGAAAAACTGTTTTTT. It translates to CASSLVYNEKLFF.

This clone occurred once. The chain carries TRBV7-9 and TRBJ2-6, with D unresolved. Germline CDR1 SEHNR, CDR2 FQNEAQ (reference sequence). This CDR3 has 16 amino acids. V lost 5 bases to trimming and J lost 1 base, with 12 bases between them. CDR3: CASSPQSLSGANVLTF. CDR3 DNA: TGTGCCAGCAGCCCCCAGTCCCTTTCTGGGGCCAACGTCCTGACTTTC.

The chain has TRBV19 and TRBJ2-4, with TRBD1 matching over 9 bases. Trimming cost V 5 bases and J 7 bases; bases outside gene matches: 9. This CDR3 contains 15 residues. Per the germline V gene, CDR1 is LNHDA and CDR2 is SQIVND (reference sequence). For the CDR3, the DNA is TGTGCCAGTAGTGCACAGGGGGCGCACAGGAACATTCAGTACTTC. It encodes CASSAQGAHRNIQYF.

CDR3 bases: TGCGCCAGCAGCCCAGGGACAGGGCTCGGAAACACCATATATTTT. This encodes CASSPGTGLGNTIYF. The V gene is TRBV5-1, the J gene TRBJ1-3; 9 nucleotides agree with TRBD1. The trim removed 4 bases at V and 4 bases at J, leaving 6 bases unmatched. The CDR3 consists of 15 residues. Germline loops: CDR1 SGHRS, CDR2 YFSETQ.

V usage is TRBV3-1 (or the pseudogene TRBV3-2) and J usage is TRBJ2-1; a possible D gene is TRBD1 (6 bases). This CDR3 is 16 amino acids long. V was shortened by 1 base and J by 4 bases, with 14 bases between the two germline ends. CDR1 is LGHDT and CDR2 is YNNKEL in the germline V gene (reference sequence). The CDR3 loop reads CASSQGQTGPYNEQFF. CDR3 in DNA: TGTGCCAGCAGCCAAGGTCAGACAGGACCTTACAATGAGCAGTTCTTC.

This clone turned up a few times. This chain links TRBV7-9 with TRBJ1-2; D is possibly TRBD1 (6 bases). Germline values: CDR1 SEHNR, CDR2 FQNEAQ (reference sequence). The CDR3 covers 16 residues. Trimming took 7 bases from V and 3 from J, leaving 21 bases between them. The CDR3 DNA sequence: TGTGCCAGCACACCAACCCCAGGGGTCACAGACTATGGCTACACCTTC. As protein: CASTPTPGVTDYGYTF.

The chain is built from TRBV5-1 and TRBJ2-5; 9 bases are shared with TRBD1. The V gene end was trimmed by 4 bases and the J gene end by 4 bases; junction bases not matched to a gene: 5. Per germline, CDR1 SGHRS and CDR2 YFSETQ. The CDR3 length is 14 residues. The CDR3 DNA follows: TGCGCCAGCAGCAACACAGGGGGCCTAGAGACCCAGTACTTC. Translation gives CASSNTGGLETQYF.

This chain links TRBV21-1 with TRBJ2-2; TRBD1 was called by the table and not checked on the DNA. TRBV21-1 has pseudogene status. This CDR3 comprises 17 residues. The CDR3 is CASSNLPGQGDTGELFF. Written as DNA, the CDR3 is TGTGCCAGCAGCAACCTCCCGGGACAGGGGGACACCGGGGAGCTGTTTTTT.

The chain has TRBV9 and TRBJ1-3; 7 bases agree with TRBD1. Germline V gene sequence: CDR1 SGDLS, CDR2 YYNGEE. This CDR3 comprises 16 residues. V shed 4 bases, J shed 0 bases, and the junction held 7 bases outside the gene matches. The CDR3 DNA reads as TGTGCCAGCAGCACCGGGGACAGTCACTCTGGAAACACCATATATTTT. This sequence encodes CASSTGDSHSGNTIYF. The full variable domain, with the rest looked up from reference TRBV9 and TRBJ1-3, is DSGVTQTPKHLITATGQRVTLRCSPRSGDLSVYWYQQSLDQGLQFLIQYYNGEERAKGNILERFSAQQFPDLHSELNLSSLELGDSALYFCASSTGDSHSGNTIYFGEGSWLTVV.

The chain is built from TRBV5-5 and TRBJ1-3; D unclear. In germline, CDR1 is SGHKS, CDR2 YYEKEE (reference sequence). The CDR3 has 16 amino acids. Between the trimmed V and J ends, which lost 2 bases and 2 bases, there was a span of 14 bases. CDR3 nucleotides: TGTGCCAGCAGCTTAAGCCTAGTCTTACCTGGAAACACCATATATTTT. Amino acid sequence: CASSLSLVLPGNTIYF.

V gene TRBV3-1 (or the pseudogene TRBV3-2) combines with J gene TRBJ2-3, with D tentatively TRBD1 (6 bases). The CDR3 runs to 16 residues. Trimming removed 1 base from V and 2 bases from J, with 13 bases in between. Germline V gene lookup returns CDR1 LGHDT and CDR2 YNNKEL (reference sequence). The CDR3 DNA is TGTGCCAGCAGCCAAGGCGACAGGTACTACACAGATACGCAGTATTTT. Its translation is CASSQGDRYYTDTQYF.

Of note for this clone: The sample holds other DNA sequences that translate to the same CDR3. V usage is TRBV6-2 or TRBV6-3 and J usage is TRBJ2-3, with D possibly TRBD2 on 5 matching bases. Trimming stripped 6 bases from V and 0 bases from J, with 13 bases between. CDR3 size: 15 residues. Germline loops: CDR1 MNHEY, CDR2 SVGEGT. The CDR3 region is CASSPRGSSTDTQYF. DNA of the CDR3: TGTGCCAGCAGCCCTCGGGGTTCTAGCACAGATACGCAGTATTTT.

The chain couples TRBV4-1 to TRBJ1-2; no reliable D call. CDR1 is MGHRA and CDR2 is YSYEKL in the germline V gene. This CDR3 is 14 amino acids long. Trimming took off 1 base at V and 1 base at J, with 7 bases between the two ends. The CDR3 here is CASSQGNSNYGYTF. The CDR3 DNA reads as TGCGCCAGCAGCCAAGGAAACAGTAACTATGGCTACACCTTC.

The table lists this clone with a count of one. This chain uses TRBV2 with TRBJ1-1, with D perhaps TRBD1 (6 bases). V was cut by 7 bases and J by 10 bases, with 16 bases left in between. The CDR3 is 12 amino acids. From germline, CDR1 is SNHLY and CDR2 FYNNEI. CDR3 bases: TGTGCCAGCAAGGGGGAGGGGACCGGAGCTTTCTTT. It is translated as CASKGEGTGAFF.

This clone has a handful of counts. The V gene is TRBV28, the J gene TRBJ1-5; D might be TRBD1 (6 bases). CDR3 size: 15 residues. Germline V gives CDR1 MDHEN, CDR2 SYDVKM. Trimming removed 6 bases at V and 3 bases at J, with 15 bases between. The CDR3 region has the DNA TGTGCCAGCAGCCCCGCGGGGGGCAACAATCAGCCCCAGCATTTT. Its translation: CASSPAGGNNQPQHF.

The CDR3 nucleotides read TGCAGCGTCGTAGGCGTCAGGGGCTCAGATACGCAGTATTTT. This codes for CSVVGVRGSDTQYF. V gene TRBV29-1 combines with J gene TRBJ2-3, with D maybe TRBD1 (6 bases). The germline V gene has CDR1 SQVTM and CDR2 ANQGSEA. Trimming removed 6 bases at V and 4 bases at J, with 17 bases between. The CDR3 spans 14 residues.

Here the CDR3 reads CTSSHAKDCPSGNTIYF. The CDR3 bases are TGCACCAGCAGCCACGCAAAGGACTGTCCCTCTGGAAACACCATATATTTT. The chain has TRBV1 and TRBJ1-3. TRBV1 is given as a pseudogene. The CDR3 length is 17 residues.

The V gene is TRBV28, the J gene TRBJ2-1; 7 bases align to TRBD1. Unmatched junction bases numbered 14, after V lost 3 bases and J lost 9 bases. The CDR3 extends over 16 amino acids. The germline V gene has CDR1 MDHEN and CDR2 SYDVKM. In nucleotides, the CDR3 is TGTGCCAGCAGTTTTCTACAGGGGACGTGGGCAGGTGAGCAGTTCTTC. Residues: CASSFLQGTWAGEQFF.

This clone was seen only a few times. The gene calls are TRBV18 and TRBJ2-3; D is perhaps TRBD2 (6 bases). Per the germline V gene, CDR1 is KGHSH and CDR2 is LQKENI. Between the trimmed V and J ends, which lost 4 bases and 6 bases, there was a span of 17 bases. The CDR3 runs 15 residues. The CDR3 is CASSRSLAGLDTQYF. The DNA of the CDR3 is TGTGCCAGCTCACGGTCACTAGCCGGTCTTGATACGCAGTATTTT.

The rearrangement joins TRBV6-2 or TRBV6-3 to TRBJ1-1, with 8 bases aligning to TRBD1. CDR1 is MNHEY, CDR2 SVGEGT, per germline. The CDR3 consists of 13 residues. Losses at the gene ends were 4 bases for V and 10 bases for J; bases not matched to a gene: 8. As DNA, the CDR3 is TGTGCCAGCAGTTTACTGGACAGGGCGGCAGCTTTCTTT. The encoded protein is CASSLLDRAAAFF.

The chain joins TRBV9 to TRBJ1-5, with a weak D call TRBD1 (6 bases). V lost 4 bases and J lost 1, with 12 bases in between. This CDR3 has 15 amino acids. Germline V lookup: CDR1 SGDLS, CDR2 YYNGEE. CDR3 residues: CASSTAGESNQPQHF. CDR3 DNA sequence: TGTGCCAGCAGCACGGCAGGGGAGAGCAATCAGCCCCAGCATTTT.

This chain joins TRBV7-9 and TRBJ1-1; D is undetermined. CDR3 length equals 15 residues. The V end was cut by 5 bases, the J end by 3 bases, with 16 bases between. Germline loops: CDR1 SEHNR, CDR2 FQNEAQ (reference sequence). CDR3 bases: TGTGCCAGCAGCCTCGAAGGGCAGGAGGACACTGAAGCTTTCTTT. Its protein product is CASSLEGQEDTEAFF.